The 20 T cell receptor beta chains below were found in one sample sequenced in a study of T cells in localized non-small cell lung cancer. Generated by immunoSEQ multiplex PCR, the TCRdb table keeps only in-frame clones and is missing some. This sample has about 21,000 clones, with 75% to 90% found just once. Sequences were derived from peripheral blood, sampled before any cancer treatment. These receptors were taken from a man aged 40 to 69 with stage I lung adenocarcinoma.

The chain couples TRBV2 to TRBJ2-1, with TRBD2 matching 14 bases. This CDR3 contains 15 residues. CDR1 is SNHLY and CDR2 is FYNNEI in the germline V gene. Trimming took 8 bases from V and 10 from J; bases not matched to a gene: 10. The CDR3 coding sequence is TGTGCCAGCGTCCGGACTAGCGGGGGGCATCGGGAGCAGTTCTTC. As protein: CASVRTSGGHREQFF.

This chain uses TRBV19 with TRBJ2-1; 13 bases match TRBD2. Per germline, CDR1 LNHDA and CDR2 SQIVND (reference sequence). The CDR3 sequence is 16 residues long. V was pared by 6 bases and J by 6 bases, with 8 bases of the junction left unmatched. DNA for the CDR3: TGTGCCAGTAGCCACTTGGGACTAGCGGGAACCAATGAGCAGTTCTTC. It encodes CASSHLGLAGTNEQFF. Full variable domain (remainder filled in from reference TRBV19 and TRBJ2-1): DGGITQSPKYLFRKEGQNVTLSCEQNLNHDAMYWYRQDPGQGLRLIYYSQIVNDFQKGDIAEGYSVSREKKESFPLTVTSAQKNPTAFYLCASSHLGLAGTNEQFFGPGTRLTVL.

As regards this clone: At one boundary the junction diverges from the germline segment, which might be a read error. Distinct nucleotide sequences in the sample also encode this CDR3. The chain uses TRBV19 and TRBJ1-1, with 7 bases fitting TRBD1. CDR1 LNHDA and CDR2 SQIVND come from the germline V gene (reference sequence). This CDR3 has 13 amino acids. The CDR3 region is CASSIGQGGEAFF. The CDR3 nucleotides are TGCGCCAGTAGTATAGGTCAGGGGGGTGAAGCTTTCTTT.

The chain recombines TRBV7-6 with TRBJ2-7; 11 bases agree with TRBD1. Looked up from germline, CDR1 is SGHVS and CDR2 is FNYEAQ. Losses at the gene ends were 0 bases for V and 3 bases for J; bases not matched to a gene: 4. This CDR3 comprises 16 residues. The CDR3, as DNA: TGTGCCAGCAGCTTAGCGCTAGGGACAGGGGGCTACGAGCAGTACTTC. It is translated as CASSLALGTGGYEQYF.

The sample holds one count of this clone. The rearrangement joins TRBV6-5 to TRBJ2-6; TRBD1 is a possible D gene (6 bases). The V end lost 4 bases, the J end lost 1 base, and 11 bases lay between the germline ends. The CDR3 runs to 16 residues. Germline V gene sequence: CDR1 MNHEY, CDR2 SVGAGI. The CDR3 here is CASSSMRGSGANVLTF. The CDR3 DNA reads TGTGCCAGCAGTTCTATGAGGGGGTCTGGGGCCAACGTCCTGACTTTC.

CDR3 region: CASSESEFYGYTF. The CDR3, as DNA: TGTGCCAGCAGTGAATCGGAGTTCTATGGCTACACCTTC. The rearrangement links TRBV6-1 to TRBJ1-2; D not certain. The germline V and J ends were trimmed by 2 bases and 4 bases, with 8 bases remaining between them. Germline CDR1 reads MNHNS; CDR2 reads SASEGT. There are 13 residues in the CDR3.

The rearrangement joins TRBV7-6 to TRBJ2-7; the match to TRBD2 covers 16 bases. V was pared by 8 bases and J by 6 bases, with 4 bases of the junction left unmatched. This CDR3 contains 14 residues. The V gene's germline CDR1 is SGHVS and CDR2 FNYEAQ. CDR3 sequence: CASGTSGGAGEQYF. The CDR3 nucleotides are TGTGCCAGCGGGACTAGCGGGGGGGCTGGCGAGCAGTACTTC.

CDR3 residues: CASSVQGDQPQHF. The CDR3 region has the DNA TGTGCCAGCAGCGTTCAGGGGGATCAGCCCCAGCATTTT. The chain couples TRBV11-2 to TRBJ1-5; the match to TRBD1 covers 7 bases. There are 13 residues in the CDR3. The V and J ends lost 5 bases and 5 bases, in that order; junction bases with no gene match: 3. Germline assignment: CDR1 SGHAT and CDR2 FQNNGV.

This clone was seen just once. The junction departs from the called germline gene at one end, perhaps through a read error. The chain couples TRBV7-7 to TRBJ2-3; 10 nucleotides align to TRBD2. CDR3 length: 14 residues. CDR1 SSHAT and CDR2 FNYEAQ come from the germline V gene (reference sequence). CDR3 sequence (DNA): TGTGCTAGCAGCGCTAGCGGGGGCCTGGATACGCAGTATTTT. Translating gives CASSASGGLDTQYF. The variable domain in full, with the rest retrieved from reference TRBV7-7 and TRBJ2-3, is GAGVSQSPRYKVTKRGQDVTLRCDPISSHATLYWYQQALGQGPEFLTYFNYEAQPDKSGLPSDRFSAERPEGSISTLTIQRTEQRDSAMYRCASSASGGLDTQYFGPGTRLTVL.

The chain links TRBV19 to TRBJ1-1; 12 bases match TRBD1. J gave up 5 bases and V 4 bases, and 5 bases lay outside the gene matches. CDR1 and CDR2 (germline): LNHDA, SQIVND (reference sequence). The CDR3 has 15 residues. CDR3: CASSTGQGARTEAFF. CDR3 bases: TGTGCCAGTAGTACGGGACAGGGGGCTCGGACTGAAGCTTTCTTT.

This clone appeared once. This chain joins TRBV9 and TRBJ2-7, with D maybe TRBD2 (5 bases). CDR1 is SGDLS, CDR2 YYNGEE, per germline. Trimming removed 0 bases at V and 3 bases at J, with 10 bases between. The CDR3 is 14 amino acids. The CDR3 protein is CASSVDLANYEQYF. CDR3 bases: TGTGCCAGCAGCGTAGACCTAGCTAACTACGAGCAGTACTTC. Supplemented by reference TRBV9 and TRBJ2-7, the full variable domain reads DSGVTQTPKHLITATGQRVTLRCSPRSGDLSVYWYQQSLDQGLQFLIQYYNGEERAKGNILERFSAQQFPDLHSELNLSSLELGDSALYFCASSVDLANYEQYFGPGTRLTVT.

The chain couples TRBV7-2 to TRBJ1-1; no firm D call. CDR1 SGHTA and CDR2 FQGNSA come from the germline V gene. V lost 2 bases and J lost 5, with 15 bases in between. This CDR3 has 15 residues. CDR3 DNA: TGTGCCAGCAGCTTAATTCCGCAAATGGGGACTGAAGCTTTCTTT. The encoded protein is CASSLIPQMGTEAFF.

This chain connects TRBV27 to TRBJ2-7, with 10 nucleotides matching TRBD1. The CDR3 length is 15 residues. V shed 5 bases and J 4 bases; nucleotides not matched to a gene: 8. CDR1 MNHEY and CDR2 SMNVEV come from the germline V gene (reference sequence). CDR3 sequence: CASSKPGQGMYEQYF. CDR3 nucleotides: TGTGCCAGCAGTAAACCGGGACAGGGGATGTACGAGCAGTACTTC.

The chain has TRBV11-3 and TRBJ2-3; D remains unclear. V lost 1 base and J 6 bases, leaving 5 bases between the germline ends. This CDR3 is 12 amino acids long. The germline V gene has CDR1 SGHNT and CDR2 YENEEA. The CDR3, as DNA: TGTGCCAGCAGCTTAGCGGGCGATACGCAGTATTTT. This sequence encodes CASSLAGDTQYF.

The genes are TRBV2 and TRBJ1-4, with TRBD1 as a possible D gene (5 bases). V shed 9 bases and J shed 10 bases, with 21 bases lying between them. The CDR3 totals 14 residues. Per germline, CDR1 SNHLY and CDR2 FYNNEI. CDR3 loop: CARRPQGPSGKLFF. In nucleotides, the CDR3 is TGTGCCAGACGACCCCAGGGACCTTCGGGAAAACTGTTTTTT.

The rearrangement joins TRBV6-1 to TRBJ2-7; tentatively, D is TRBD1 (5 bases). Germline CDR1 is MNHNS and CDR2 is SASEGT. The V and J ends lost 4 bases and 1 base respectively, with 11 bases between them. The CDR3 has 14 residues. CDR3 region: CASSGMTVSYEQYF. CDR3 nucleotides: TGTGCCAGCAGTGGGATGACAGTGTCCTACGAGCAGTACTTC.

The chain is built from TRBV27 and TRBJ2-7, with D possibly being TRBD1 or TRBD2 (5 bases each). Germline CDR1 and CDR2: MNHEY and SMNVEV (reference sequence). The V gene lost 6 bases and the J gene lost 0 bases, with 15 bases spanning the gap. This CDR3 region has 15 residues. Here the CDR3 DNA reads TGTGCCAGCAGACAACGGGACCCGAGCTCCTACGAGCAGTACTTC. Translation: CASRQRDPSSYEQYF.

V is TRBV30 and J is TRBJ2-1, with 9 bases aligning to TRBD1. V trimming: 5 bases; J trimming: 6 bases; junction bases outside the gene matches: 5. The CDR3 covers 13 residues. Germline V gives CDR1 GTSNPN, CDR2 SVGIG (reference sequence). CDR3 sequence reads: CAWGGQGSNEQFF. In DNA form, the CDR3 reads TGTGCCTGGGGAGGACAGGGGAGCAATGAGCAGTTCTTC.

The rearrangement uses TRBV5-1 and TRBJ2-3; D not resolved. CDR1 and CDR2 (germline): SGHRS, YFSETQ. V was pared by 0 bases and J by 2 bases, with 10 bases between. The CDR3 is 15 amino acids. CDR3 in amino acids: CASSLETFATDTQYF. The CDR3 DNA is TGCGCCAGCAGCTTGGAGACTTTCGCCACAGATACGCAGTATTTT.

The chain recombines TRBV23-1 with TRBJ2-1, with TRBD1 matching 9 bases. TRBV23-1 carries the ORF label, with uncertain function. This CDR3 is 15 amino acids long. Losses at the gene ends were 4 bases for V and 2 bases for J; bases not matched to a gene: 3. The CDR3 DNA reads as TGCGCCAGCAGTCCCGGGACAGGGCCCTACAATGAGCAGTTCTTC. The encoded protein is CASSPGTGPYNEQFF.